These 17 T cell receptor beta chains came from one sample sequenced in a study of blood T cells in healthy people across ages. A J-beta primer mix and a sample-barcoded 5' primer were used in a second PCR of roughly 7 to 12 cycles. One entry per CDR3 protein, called by TCRdb with MiXCR from the 5' RACE reads. The sample records about 800,000 distinct CDR3 sequences, roughly 46% being singletons. Sample: blood. The origin of the receptors is a man at least 80 years old in good health.

This clonotype was found a few times. The chain recombines TRBV18 with TRBJ2-1; D not resolved. CDR3 size: 11 residues. Germline lookup yields CDR1 KGHSH and CDR2 LQKENI. V lost 1 base, J lost 10 bases, and 5 bases lay in between. The CDR3 DNA reads as TGTGCCAGCTCACCACGGGAAGAGCAGTTCTTC. It is translated as CASSPREEQFF.

This chain links TRBV29-1 with TRBJ2-3, with D maybe TRBD1 (5 bases). The V end was cut by 4 bases, the J end by 5 bases, with 13 bases between. CDR3 length: 13 residues. The V gene's germline CDR1 is SQVTM and CDR2 ANQGSEA. The CDR3 DNA sequence: TGCAGCGTTGGGCAGGGCAATGGAGATACGCAGTATTTT. This encodes CSVGQGNGDTQYF.

This clonotype was seen a few times. The J gene is TRBJ1-2, the V gene TRBV2, with D possibly TRBD1 on 5 matching bases. CDR3 size: 14 residues. CDR1 is SNHLY, CDR2 FYNNEI, per germline. Trimming took off 5 bases at V and 6 bases at J, with 16 bases between the two ends. The CDR3 protein is CASSRQGSIDGYTF. The DNA of the CDR3 is TGTGCCAGCAGTCGGCAGGGCAGTATTGATGGCTACACCTTC.

The rearrangement uses TRBV5-6 and TRBJ2-3; D remains ambiguous. Germline assignment: CDR1 SGHDT and CDR2 YYEEEE. V was clipped by 2 bases and J by 12 bases, with 16 bases between them. The CDR3 length is 13 residues. The CDR3 DNA reads as TGTGCCAGCAGCTTAGATACACCCGAAAGACAGTATTTT. Protein sequence: CASSLDTPERQYF. Drawing the rest from reference TRBV5-6 and TRBJ2-3, the complete variable domain is DAGVTQSPTHLIKTRGQQVTLRCSPKSGHDTVSWYQQALGQGPQFIFQYYEEEERQRGNFPDRFSGHQFPNYSSELNVNALLLGDSALYLCASSLDTPERQYFGPGTRLTVL.

Notes on this clonotype: In this CDR3 the conserved last residue, phenylalanine or tryptophan, is missing, so a read error is likely. This rearrangement joins TRBV28 to TRBJ2-1; D remains ambiguous. The CDR3 has 12 amino acids. V was pared by 2 bases and J by 8 bases, with 7 bases between. Germline V lookup: CDR1 MDHEN, CDR2 SYDVKM. CDR3 protein: CASSLALDEQFY. The CDR3 DNA is TGTGCCAGCAGTTTAGCGTTGGATGAGCAGTTCTAC.

The genes are TRBV11-1 and TRBJ2-5; no clear D. Trimming stripped 5 bases from V and 4 bases from J, with 8 bases between. The CDR3 length is 12 residues. Germline V gene data show CDR1 as SGHAT and CDR2 as FQDESV (reference sequence). The CDR3 DNA reads TGTGCCAGCAGCCCCCATCCAGAGACCCAGTACTTC. Translated: CASSPHPETQYF.

The sample holds many counts of this clonotype. The V and J genes are TRBV28 and TRBJ2-7, with D uncertain. Germline lookup yields CDR1 MDHEN and CDR2 SYDVKM. Trimming took off 10 bases at V and 5 bases at J, with 12 bases between the two ends. The CDR3 is made up of 11 amino acids. In DNA form, the CDR3 reads TGTGCCACCCTTGGGGTCGACGAGCAGTACTTC. Its protein product is CATLGVDEQYF.

The chain recombines TRBV10-3 with TRBJ2-5; the D gene is possibly TRBD2 (6 bases). V was clipped by 7 bases and J by 11 bases, with 23 bases between them. The CDR3 spans 14 residues. CDR1 is ENHRY, CDR2 SYGVKD, per germline. CDR3 sequence reads: CAITPRDSYNEQYF. CDR3 DNA: TGTGCCATCACTCCGAGGGACTCCTACAATGAGCAGTACTTC.

V and J are TRBV29-1 and TRBJ2-5, with a possible D match to TRBD1 (6 bases). The germline V gene has CDR1 SQVTM and CDR2 ANQGSEA. The CDR3 length is 14 residues. The V end was cut by 4 bases, the J end by 4 bases, with 16 bases between. The DNA of the CDR3 is TGCAGCGTTGTTGTCCTGGACAGTTCAGAGACCCAGTACTTC. Amino acid sequence: CSVVVLDSSETQYF.

This chain connects TRBV5-1 to TRBJ1-2, with TRBD1 matching 8 bases. The CDR3 runs to 13 residues. The V segment lost 5 bases and the J segment 7 bases; nucleotides outside the gene matches: 7. Per germline, CDR1 SGHRS and CDR2 YFSETQ. CDR3 sequence reads: CASRRTGMVGYTF. CDR3 nucleotides: TGCGCCAGCAGAAGGACAGGGATGGTTGGCTACACCTTC.

The rearrangement joins TRBV6-1 to TRBJ2-3; TRBD1 agrees at 9 bases. CDR3 length: 15 residues. Germline V gene data show CDR1 as MNHNS and CDR2 as SASEGT. Trimming removed 7 bases from V and 0 bases from J; junction bases left unmatched: 5. DNA of the CDR3: TGTGCCAGCATCGAGACAGGGGGGAGCACAGATACGCAGTATTTT. Translation: CASIETGGSTDTQYF.

There are a few counts of this clonotype. The chain couples TRBV28 to TRBJ2-7; the match to TRBD2 covers 7 bases. V was clipped by 6 bases and J by 3 bases; unmatched bases: 8. The CDR3 length is 14 residues. Germline CDR1 is MDHEN and CDR2 is SYDVKM. DNA of the CDR3: TGTGCCAGCAGCTGGTCCTCGGGAGGCTACGAGCAGTACTTC. Translation: CASSWSSGGYEQYF.

This clonotype occurred once. The J gene is TRBJ1-2, the V gene TRBV3-1; 7 bases align to TRBD1. This CDR3 has 16 amino acids. CDR1 is LGHDT and CDR2 is YNNKEL in the germline V gene (reference sequence). V was pared by 0 bases and J by 5 bases, with 9 bases of the junction left unmatched. CDR3 DNA sequence: TGTGCCAGCAGCCAAGATTGGGGAGCAGGGGGTTATGGCTACACCTTC. It yields the protein CASSQDWGAGGYGYTF.

In DNA, the CDR3 is TGTGCCAGCAGCTTAGAGGGGACTAGCGGGAGGTACTACAATGAGCGGTACTTC. The encoded protein is CASSLEGTSGRYYNERYF. The rearrangement uses TRBV7-2 and TRBJ2-5, with 15 positions matching TRBD2. Germline values: CDR1 SGHTA, CDR2 FQGNSA. This CDR3 is 18 amino acids long. J was trimmed by 13 bases and V by 1 base; bases with no gene match: 16.

This sequence joins TRBV7-2 and TRBJ2-4, with a weak D call TRBD1 (5 bases). The end of the DNA aligns better with TRBJ2-7, so the J call may be wrong. Germline loops: CDR1 SGHTA, CDR2 FQGNSA. The CDR3 contains 14 residues. The DNA for the CDR3 is TGTGCCAGCACCTGGGGCCCCTCCCGGGTCGAGCAGTACTTC. This codes for CASTWGPSRVEQYF.

This clonotype was counted only a few times. The chain has TRBV29-1 and TRBJ1-1; D remains ambiguous. V was cut by 5 bases and J by 4 bases, with 8 bases left in between. From germline, CDR1 is SQVTM and CDR2 ANQGSEA. The CDR3 is made up of 11 amino acids. CDR3 coding DNA: TGCAGCGTTAGTCCGGGCACTGAAGCTTTCTTT. It specifies CSVSPGTEAFF.

The genes are TRBV10-3 and TRBJ2-1; 13 nucleotides match TRBD2. The V gene's germline CDR1 is ENHRY and CDR2 SYGVKD. The ends lost 4 bases at V and 4 bases at J; junction bases unmatched: 1. This CDR3 has 15 residues. For the CDR3, the DNA is TGTGCCATCAGTGGGACTAGCGGGAGTTACAATGAGCAGTTCTTC. Translation gives CAISGTSGSYNEQFF.